This T cell receptor beta chain was profiled in a study of shared clonotypes between healthy human individuals. General study results and limits: The study found lower generation probabilities in non-shared clonotypes than in those shared by all four donors.

Repertoires were generated with immunoSEQ multiplex PCR, while TCRdb's copy carries only in-frame clones and drops some. The sample lists some 2.3 million clones, 93% occurring once. V gave up 4 bases and J gave up 11 bases, with 8 bases separating them. CDR1 and CDR2 from the germline V gene are SNHLY and FYNNEI. The CDR3 length is 10 residues. In regard to this clone: Its antigen is not identified.

Input material: naive CD4+ T cells from PBMCs. As to subset: CD45RA+ positively selected. J is TRBJ1-1 and V is TRBV2; D gene ambiguous. This receptor was taken from a man younger than 35 in good health. Some clones in this sample may be carry-over from other donors' samples. The CDR3 reads CASSAKFAFF. In DNA, the CDR3 is TGTGCCAGCAGTGCCAAATTTGCTTTCTTT.